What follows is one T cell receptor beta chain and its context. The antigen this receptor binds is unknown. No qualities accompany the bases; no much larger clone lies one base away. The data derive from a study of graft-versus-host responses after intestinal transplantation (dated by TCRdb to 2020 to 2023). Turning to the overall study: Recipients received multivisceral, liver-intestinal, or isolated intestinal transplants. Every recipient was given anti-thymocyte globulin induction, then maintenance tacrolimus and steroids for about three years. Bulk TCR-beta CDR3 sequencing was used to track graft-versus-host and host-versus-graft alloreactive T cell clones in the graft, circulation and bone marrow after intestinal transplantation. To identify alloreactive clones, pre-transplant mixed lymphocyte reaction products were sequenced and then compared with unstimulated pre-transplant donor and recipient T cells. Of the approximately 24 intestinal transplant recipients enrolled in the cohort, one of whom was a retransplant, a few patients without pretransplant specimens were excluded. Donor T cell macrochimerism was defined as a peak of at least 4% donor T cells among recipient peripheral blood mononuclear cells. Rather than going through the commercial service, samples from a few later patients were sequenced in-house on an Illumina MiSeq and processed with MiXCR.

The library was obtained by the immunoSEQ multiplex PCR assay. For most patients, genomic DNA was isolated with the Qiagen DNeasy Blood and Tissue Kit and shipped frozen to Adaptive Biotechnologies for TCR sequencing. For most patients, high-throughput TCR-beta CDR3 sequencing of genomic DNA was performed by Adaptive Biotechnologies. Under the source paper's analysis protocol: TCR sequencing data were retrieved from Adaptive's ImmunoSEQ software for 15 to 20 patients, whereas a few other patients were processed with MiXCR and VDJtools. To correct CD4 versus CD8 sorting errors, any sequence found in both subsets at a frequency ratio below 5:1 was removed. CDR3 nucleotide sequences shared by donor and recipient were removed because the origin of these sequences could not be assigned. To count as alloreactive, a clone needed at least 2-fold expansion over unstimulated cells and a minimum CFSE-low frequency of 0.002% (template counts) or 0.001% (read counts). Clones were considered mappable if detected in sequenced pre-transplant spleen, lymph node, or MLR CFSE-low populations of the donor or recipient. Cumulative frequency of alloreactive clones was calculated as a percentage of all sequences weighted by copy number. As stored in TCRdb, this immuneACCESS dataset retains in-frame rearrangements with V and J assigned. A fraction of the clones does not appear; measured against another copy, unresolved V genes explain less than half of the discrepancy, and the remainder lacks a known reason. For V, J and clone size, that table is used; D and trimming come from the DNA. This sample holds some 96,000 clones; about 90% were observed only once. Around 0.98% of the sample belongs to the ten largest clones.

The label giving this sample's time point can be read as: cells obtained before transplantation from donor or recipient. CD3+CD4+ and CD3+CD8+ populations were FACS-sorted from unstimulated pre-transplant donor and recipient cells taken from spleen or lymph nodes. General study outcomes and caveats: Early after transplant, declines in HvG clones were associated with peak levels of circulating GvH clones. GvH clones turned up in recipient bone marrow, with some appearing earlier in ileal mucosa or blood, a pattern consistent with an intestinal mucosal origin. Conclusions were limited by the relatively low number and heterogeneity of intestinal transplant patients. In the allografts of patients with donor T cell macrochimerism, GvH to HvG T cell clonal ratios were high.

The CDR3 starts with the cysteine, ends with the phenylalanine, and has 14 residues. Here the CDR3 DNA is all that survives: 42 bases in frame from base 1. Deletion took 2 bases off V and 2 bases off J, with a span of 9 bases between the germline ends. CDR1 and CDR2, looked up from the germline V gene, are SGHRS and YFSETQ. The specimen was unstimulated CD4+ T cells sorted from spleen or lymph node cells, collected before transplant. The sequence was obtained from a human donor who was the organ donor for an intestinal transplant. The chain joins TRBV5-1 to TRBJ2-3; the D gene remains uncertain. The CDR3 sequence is CASSFGPYTDTQYF. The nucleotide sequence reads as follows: TGCGCCAGCAGCTTCGGGCCGTACACAGATACGCAGTATTTT.